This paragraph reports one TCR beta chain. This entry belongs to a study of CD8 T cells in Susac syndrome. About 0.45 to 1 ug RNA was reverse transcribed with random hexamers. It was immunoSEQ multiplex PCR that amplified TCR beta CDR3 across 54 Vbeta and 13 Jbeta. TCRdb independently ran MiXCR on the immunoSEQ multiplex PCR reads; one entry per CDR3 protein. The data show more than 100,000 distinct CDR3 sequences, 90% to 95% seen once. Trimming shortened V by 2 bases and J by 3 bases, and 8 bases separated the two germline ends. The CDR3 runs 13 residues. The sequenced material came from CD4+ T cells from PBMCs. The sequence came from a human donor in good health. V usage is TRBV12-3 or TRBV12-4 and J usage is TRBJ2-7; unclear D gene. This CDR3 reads CASSLSGGYEQYF. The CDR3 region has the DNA TGTGCCAGCAGTTTATCAGGCGGCTACGAGCAGTACTTC.